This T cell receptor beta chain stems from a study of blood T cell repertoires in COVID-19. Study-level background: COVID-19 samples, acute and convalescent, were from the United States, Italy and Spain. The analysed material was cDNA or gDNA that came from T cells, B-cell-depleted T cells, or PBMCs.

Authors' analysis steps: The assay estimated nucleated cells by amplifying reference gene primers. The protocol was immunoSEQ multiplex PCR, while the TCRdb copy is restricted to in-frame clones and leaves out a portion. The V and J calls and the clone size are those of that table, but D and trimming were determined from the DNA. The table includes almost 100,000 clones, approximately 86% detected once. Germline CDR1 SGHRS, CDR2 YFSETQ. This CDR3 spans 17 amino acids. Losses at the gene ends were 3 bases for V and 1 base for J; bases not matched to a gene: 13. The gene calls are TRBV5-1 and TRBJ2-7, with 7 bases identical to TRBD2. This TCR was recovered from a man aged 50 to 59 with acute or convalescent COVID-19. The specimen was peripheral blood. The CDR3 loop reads CASSSEGGREWSYEQYF. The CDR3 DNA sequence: TGCGCCAGCAGCTCGGAAGGAGGGCGGGAGTGGTCCTACGAGCAGTACTTC.